The present T cell receptor (beta chain) was sequenced within a study of cytomegalovirus exposure and HLA in healthy donors. Overall study findings and caveats: Accounts indicate the classifier identified cytomegalovirus status with strong specificity and sensitivity.

The V and J ends lost 6 bases and 6 bases, in that order; junction bases with no gene match: 5. This CDR3 contains 13 residues. Germline V CDR1 and CDR2: MNHEY, SVGAGI. The primer mix had 60 Vbeta and 13 Jbeta primers. The method was immunoSEQ multiplex PCR; TCRdb's version includes in-frame clones alone and lacks a portion of them. The data show approximately 100,000 clones, around 79% seen once. To note about this clone: Its specificity is not known.

The clonotype originates from a woman aged 40 to 55 in good health and CMV-seronegative. Sequencing was carried out using PBMCs. V gene TRBV6-5 combines with J gene TRBJ1-2, with 9 bases matching TRBD1. CDR3 in DNA: TGTGCCAGCAGAAACGACAGGGGGGATGGCTACACCTTC. It yields the protein CASRNDRGDGYTF.